This passage covers 2 T cell receptor beta chains from one sample sequenced in a study of blood T cell repertoires in COVID-19. TCRdb keeps only in-frame clones here, not all; method: immunoSEQ multiplex PCR. Of 260,000 or so clones in the sample, around 83% were seen once. The material sequenced was peripheral blood. These receptors were taken from an elderly man with acute or convalescent COVID-19.

CDR3 bases: TGTGCCAGTAGTGTGGCAGCGGGGATGGAGACCCAGTACTTC. It codes for CASSVAAGMETQYF. The chain carries TRBV19 and TRBJ2-5; 7 nucleotides agree with TRBD2. CDR1 LNHDA and CDR2 SQIVND come from the germline V gene (reference sequence). The trim removed 5 bases at V and 5 bases at J, leaving 8 bases unmatched. The CDR3 covers 14 residues.

The J gene is TRBJ2-5, the V gene TRBV10-3, with D maybe TRBD1 (5 bases). The ends were cut back, 7 bases at V and 1 base at J, with 13 bases in the middle. This CDR3 is built from 14 residues. CDR1 is ENHRY and CDR2 is SYGVKD in the germline V gene. The CDR3 spells CAIKGHGLQETQYF. The CDR3 DNA sequence: TGTGCCATCAAGGGGCATGGGCTCCAAGAGACCCAGTACTTC.